The 19 T cell receptor beta chains in this list originate from one sample, sequenced in a study of T-cell reconstitution after alpha-beta-depleted transplantation in children (dated by TCRdb to about 2016). The library was built by means of PCR. The sequencer was an Illumina HiSeq 2500. Molecular barcoding was employed in the preparation of TCR libraries, with unique molecular identifiers being used to normalize TCRbeta repertoire quantification. The raw public data were reprocessed by TCRdb itself: fastp quality trimming at Q25, MiXCR clonotype calling, in-frame beta chains only. Under each unique CDR3 protein, matching rows form one entry showing the most common genes and DNA. Present in this sample are 250,000 to 300,000 distinct CDR3 sequences, 9.5% to 10% of which were seen just once. Together, the top ten hold 10% of the sample. Sequences were derived from PBMCs from the stem cell graft donor, sampled from the stem cell graft. These receptor sequences come from a human donor who donated a stem cell graft to a child with SCID.

This clonotype has a count of ten or more. This chain joins TRBV3-1 and TRBJ1-6, with 7 positions matching TRBD1. Germline V CDR1 and CDR2: LGHDT, YNNKEL (reference sequence). This CDR3 is 15 amino acids long. With 4 bases clipped from V and 6 bases from J, the junction kept 6 bases outside the gene matches. CDR3 region: CASSPTRGSNSPLHF. The CDR3 DNA sequence: TGTGCCAGCAGCCCGACCAGGGGGAGTAATTCACCCCTCCACTTT. The whole variable domain, remainder taken from reference TRBV3-1 and TRBJ1-6, is DTAVSQTPKYLVTQMGNDKSIKCEQNLGHDTMYWYKQDSKKFLKIMFSYNNKELIINETVPNRFSPKSPDKAHLNLHINSLELGDSAVYFCASSPTRGSNSPLHFGNGTRLTVT.

This clonotype was seen more than once but under ten times. A junction boundary mismatches the germline segment, possibly from a read error. V is TRBV12-3 or TRBV12-4 and J is TRBJ2-5; perhaps TRBD2 as D (6 bases). CDR3 length: 11 amino acids. The CDR3 region is CTSSSRDSQYF. The CDR3 nucleotides read TGTACCAGCAGTTCCCGGGACTCCCAGTACTTC.

This clonotype was recorded a few times. V is TRBV11-2 and J is TRBJ2-1, with 12 bases matching TRBD2. CDR1 SGHAT and CDR2 FQNNGV come from the germline V gene. This CDR3 is built from 18 residues. The V segment lost 1 base and the J segment 0 bases; nucleotides outside the gene matches: 4. The CDR3, as DNA: TGTGCCAGCAGCTTAGTGTCTAGCGGGGGGGCCTCCTACAATGAGCAGTTCTTC. Protein: CASSLVSSGGASYNEQFF.

This sequence joins TRBV10-2 and TRBJ1-4; D is possibly TRBD1 (5 bases). Germline values: CDR1 WSHSY, CDR2 SAAADI. This CDR3 is built from 13 residues. V shed 4 bases and J shed 5 bases, with 8 bases lying between them. The CDR3 DNA reads TGCGCCAGCAGTGGGACAAGCAATGAAAAACTGTTTTTT. It specifies CASSGTSNEKLFF.

This clonotype was counted a few times. The J gene is TRBJ2-5, the V gene TRBV12-3 or TRBV12-4; D is unresolved. The CDR3 consists of 14 residues. The V end was cut by 1 base, the J end by 3 bases, with 9 bases between. The CDR3 loop reads CASSLVPNEETQYF. The CDR3 nucleotides read TGTGCCAGCAGTTTAGTCCCTAATGAAGAGACCCAGTACTTC.

This clonotype occurred a few times. This chain joins TRBV12-3 or TRBV12-4 and TRBJ1-5; D gene unclear. The CDR3 runs to 14 residues. Trimming took off 4 bases at V and 9 bases at J, with 16 bases between the two ends. CDR3 DNA sequence: TGTGCCAGCAGTTCTGACACGTCCCGTGGGCCCCAGCATTTT. As protein: CASSSDTSRGPQHF.

This clonotype occurred a few times. This chain joins TRBV15 and TRBJ2-1; maybe TRBD2 (6 bases). This CDR3 region has 14 residues. Germline CDR1 is LNHNV and CDR2 is YYDKDF (reference sequence). With 0 bases removed from V and 9 bases from J, the gap between germline ends came to 12 bases. The CDR3 reads CATSRETLGGEQFF. In nucleotides, the CDR3 is TGTGCCACCAGCAGAGAGACCCTGGGAGGTGAGCAGTTCTTC.

The sample holds many counts of this clonotype. The chain uses TRBV11-2 and TRBJ1-5; D is possibly TRBD1 (6 bases). Germline loops: CDR1 SGHAT, CDR2 FQNNGV. This CDR3 spans 13 amino acids. The V end lost 1 base, the J end lost 11 bases, and 12 bases lay between the germline ends. The CDR3 DNA sequence: TGTGCCAGCAGCTTAGTACAGGGAAGGACCCAGCATTTT. This codes for CASSLVQGRTQHF.

This clonotype appeared many times. The chain carries TRBV20-1 and TRBJ2-3, with TRBD2 matching 13 bases. Germline V lookup: CDR1 DFQATT, CDR2 SNEGSKA (reference sequence). The CDR3 is made up of 15 amino acids. Trimming removed 3 bases from V and 1 base from J; junction bases left unmatched: 1. The CDR3 DNA reads as TGCAGTGCTAGGGGGACTAGCGGGGGCACAGATACGCAGTATTTT. Translating gives CSARGTSGGTDTQYF.

This clonotype was recorded a few times. This rearrangement joins TRBV5-1 to TRBJ2-3, with 7 nucleotides matching TRBD2. Germline V gives CDR1 SGHRS, CDR2 YFSETQ. Trimming took 4 bases from V and 2 from J; bases not matched to a gene: 10. The CDR3 covers 16 residues. The CDR3 coding sequence is TGCGCCAGCAGCCCGGCCCTGGGACTATACACAGATACGCAGTATTTT. This gives the protein CASSPALGLYTDTQYF.

This clonotype has more than one count but fewer than ten. The chain employs TRBV7-6 and TRBJ1-5, with D uncertain. CDR3 size: 13 residues. The ends were cut back, 0 bases at V and 8 bases at J, with 8 bases in the middle. Germline loops: CDR1 SGHVS, CDR2 FNYEAQ. The CDR3: CASSLALAEPQHF. The CDR3 DNA reads TGTGCCAGCAGCTTAGCGCTAGCTGAGCCCCAGCATTTT.

The chain couples TRBV5-1 to TRBJ2-2; D is ambiguous. The CDR3 loop spans 15 amino acids. Germline-derived CDR1 and CDR2 are SGHRS and YFSETQ. V was clipped by 4 bases and J by 2 bases, with 12 bases between them. CDR3 loop: CASSPRRVNTGELFF. The CDR3 DNA sequence: TGCGCCAGCAGCCCGCGCCGGGTTAACACCGGGGAGCTGTTTTTT.

This clonotype occurred a few times. J is TRBJ2-1 and V is TRBV15; D is perhaps TRBD1 or TRBD2 (5 bases each). Germline CDR1 is LNHNV and CDR2 is YYDKDF (reference sequence). V lost 9 bases and J lost 6, with 18 bases in between. The CDR3 runs to 14 residues. In DNA form, the CDR3 reads TGTGCCACTAGAACGACCGGGGCCGTCAATGAGCAGTTCTTC. Translation gives CATRTTGAVNEQFF.

This clonotype appeared a few times. V gene TRBV5-6 combines with J gene TRBJ1-2; 7 nucleotides align to TRBD1. Germline V gene data show CDR1 as SGHDT and CDR2 as YYEEEE. The CDR3 has 17 amino acids. V was pared by 4 bases and J by 3 bases, with 15 bases of the junction left unmatched. The CDR3 loop reads CASSQASTGLRYYGYTF. In DNA form, the CDR3 reads TGTGCCAGCAGCCAAGCCTCGACAGGGCTGCGATACTATGGCTACACCTTC.

This clonotype was seen only a few times. V usage is TRBV20-1 and J usage is TRBJ1-1; possibly TRBD1 for D (5 bases). Germline V gene lookup returns CDR1 DFQATT and CDR2 SNEGSKA (reference sequence). The CDR3 length is 13 residues. The germline V and J ends were trimmed by 6 bases and 7 bases, with 18 bases remaining between them. CDR3 in DNA: TGCAGTGCAAGCCGGGACGTTACCCATGAAGCTTTCTTT. Residues: CSASRDVTHEAFF.

This clonotype was seen only a few times. The gene calls are TRBV19 and TRBJ2-5; possible D gene TRBD2, 5 bases. Germline-derived CDR1 and CDR2 are LNHDA and SQIVND (reference sequence). The CDR3 extends over 17 amino acids. Trimming stripped 3 bases from V and 3 bases from J, with 20 bases between. The CDR3 DNA is TGTGCCAGTAGTATGCTTTTGGGCAGAGGGAGAGAAGAGACCCAGTACTTC. As protein: CASSMLLGRGREETQYF.

The genes are TRBV18 and TRBJ2-3; D gene ambiguous. This CDR3 has 14 residues. V gave up 3 bases and J gave up 0 bases, with 7 bases separating them. Germline V gene data show CDR1 as KGHSH and CDR2 as LQKENI. The CDR3 spells CASSPRSSTDTQYF. CDR3 bases: TGTGCCAGCTCACCGAGGTCTAGCACAGATACGCAGTATTTT.

The chain carries TRBV6-5 and TRBJ2-1, with D maybe TRBD2 (6 bases). Germline V gene data show CDR1 as MNHEY and CDR2 as SVGAGI. Trimming took 4 bases from V and 4 from J, leaving 11 bases between them. This CDR3 is 14 amino acids long. CDR3 sequence: CASSSAGYYNEQFF. CDR3 coding DNA: TGTGCCAGCAGTTCGGCGGGGTATTACAATGAGCAGTTCTTC.

The chain employs TRBV29-1 and TRBJ2-5, with 7 bases identical to TRBD1. Germline V gene data show CDR1 as SQVTM and CDR2 as ANQGSEA. There are 14 residues in the CDR3. V lost 6 bases to trimming and J lost 0 bases; unmatched junction nucleotides: 7. In DNA form, the CDR3 reads TGCAGCGTGAGGGACAGTGGTTACCAAGAGACCCAGTACTTC. Translation gives CSVRDSGYQETQYF.